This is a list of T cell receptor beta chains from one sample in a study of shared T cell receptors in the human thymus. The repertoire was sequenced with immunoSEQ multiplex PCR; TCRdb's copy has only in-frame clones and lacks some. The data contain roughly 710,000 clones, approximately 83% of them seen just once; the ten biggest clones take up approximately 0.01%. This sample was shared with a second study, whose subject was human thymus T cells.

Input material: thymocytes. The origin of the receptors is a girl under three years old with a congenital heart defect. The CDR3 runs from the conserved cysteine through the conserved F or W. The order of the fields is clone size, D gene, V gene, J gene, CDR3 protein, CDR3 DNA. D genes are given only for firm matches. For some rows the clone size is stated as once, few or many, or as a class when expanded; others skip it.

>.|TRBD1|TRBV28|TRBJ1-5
CASSFRQGDQPQHF
TGTGCCAGCAGTTTCCGGCAGGGGGATCAGCCCCAGCATTTT
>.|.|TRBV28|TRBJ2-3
CATWKGLPDTQYF
TGTGCCACTTGGAAGGGACTCCCAGATACGCAGTATTTT
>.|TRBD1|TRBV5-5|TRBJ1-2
CASSAGQGGYTF
TGTGCCAGCAGCGCCGGACAGGGTGGCTACACCTTC
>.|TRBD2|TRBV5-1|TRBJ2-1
CASSPARLADPYNEQFF
TGCGCCAGCAGCCCGGCGCGTCTAGCGGATCCCTACAATGAGCAGTTCTTC
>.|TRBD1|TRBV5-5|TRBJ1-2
CASSLETGRSYGYTF
TGTGCCAGCAGCTTGGAGACAGGGAGATCCTATGGCTACACCTTC
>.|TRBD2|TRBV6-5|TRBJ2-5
CASSYGSYGGETQYF
TGTGCCAGCAGTTATGGTTCGTACGGGGGGGAGACCCAGTACTTC
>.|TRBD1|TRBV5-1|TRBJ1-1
CASSFRDRGTEAFF
TGCGCCAGCAGCTTCCGGGACAGGGGCACCGAAGCTTTCTTT
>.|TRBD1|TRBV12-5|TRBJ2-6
CASAHPDRVAGANVLTF
TGTGCTAGTGCTCACCCCGACAGGGTGGCTGGGGCCAACGTCCTGACTTTC
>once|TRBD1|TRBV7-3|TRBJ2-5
CASSPGTAYQETQYF
TGTGCCAGCAGCCCTGGGACAGCCTACCAAGAGACCCAGTACTTC
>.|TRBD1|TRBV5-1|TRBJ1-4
CASSSVGQVREKLFF
TGCGCCAGCAGCTCTGTTGGACAGGTTCGGGAAAAACTGTTTTTT
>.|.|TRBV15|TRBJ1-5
CATSRAPGFGYQPQHF
TGTGCCACCAGCAGAGCGCCGGGGTTTGGTTATCAGCCCCAGCATTTT
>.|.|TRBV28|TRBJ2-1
CASSLCLANNEQFF
TGTGCCAGCAGTTTATGCCTAGCAAACAATGAGCAGTTCTTC
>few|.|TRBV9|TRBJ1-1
CASSVGSPQDPGDTEAFF
TGTGCCAGCAGCGTAGGATCCCCACAGGACCCCGGTGATACTGAAGCTTTCTTT
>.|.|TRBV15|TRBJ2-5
CATSTISRGQETQYF
TGTGCCACCAGCACAATCTCCAGGGGCCAAGAGACCCAGTACTTC
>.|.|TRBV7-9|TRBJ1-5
CASRAAGVNQPQHF
TGTGCCAGCAGGGCAGCGGGGGTCAATCAGCCCCAGCATTTT
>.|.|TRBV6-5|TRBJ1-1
CASSGGAKSLTEAFF
TGTGCCAGCAGCGGGGGGGCCAAATCTCTCACTGAAGCTTTCTTT
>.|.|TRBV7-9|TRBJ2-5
CASSPWDTVVQETQYF
TGTGCCAGCAGCCCCTGGGACACCGTAGTCCAAGAGACCCAGTACTTC
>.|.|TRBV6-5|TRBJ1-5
CASSETGNQPQHF
TGTGCCAGCAGTGAAACAGGGAATCAGCCCCAGCATTTT
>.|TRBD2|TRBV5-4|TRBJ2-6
CASSSPSAGAGANVLTF
TGTGCCAGCAGCTCCCCCAGTGCGGGGGCTGGGGCCAACGTCCTGACTTTC
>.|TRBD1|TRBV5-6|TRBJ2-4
CASSYYRGLGVKNIQYF
TGTGCCAGCAGCTACTACAGGGGGCTTGGGGTAAAAAACATTCAGTACTTC
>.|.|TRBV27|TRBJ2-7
CASSTQGYEQYF
TGTGCCAGCAGTACGCAGGGGTACGAGCAGTACTTC
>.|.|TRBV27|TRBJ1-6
CASSTNNSPLHF
TGTGCCAGCAGTACAAATAATTCACCCCTCCACTTT
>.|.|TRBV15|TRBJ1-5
CATSREDRLDQPQHF
TGTGCCACCAGCAGAGAAGACAGGTTAGATCAGCCCCAGCATTTT
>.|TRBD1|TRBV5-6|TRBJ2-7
CASSFGRGTVLPYEQYF
TGTGCCAGCAGCTTCGGTAGGGGGACAGTCCTTCCGTACGAGCAGTACTTC
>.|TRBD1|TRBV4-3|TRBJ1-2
CASSLYTGTASRGYTF
TGCGCCAGCAGCCTGTATACCGGGACAGCCTCTCGCGGCTACACCTTC
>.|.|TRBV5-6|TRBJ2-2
CASNSRVAGELFF
TGTGCCAGCAATAGCAGGGTGGCCGGGGAGCTGTTTTTT
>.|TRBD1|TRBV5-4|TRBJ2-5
CASRRDRGLGYSETQYF
TGTGCCAGCAGGAGGGACAGGGGGCTAGGGTATTCCGAGACCCAGTACTTC
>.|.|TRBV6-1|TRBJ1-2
CASSVEEGQTSPGYTF
TGTGCCAGCAGTGTGGAGGAGGGGCAGACATCTCCCGGCTACACCTTC
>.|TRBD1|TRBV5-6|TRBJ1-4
CASSSTRTGAQGEKLFF
TGTGCCAGCAGCTCAACGAGGACAGGGGCGCAGGGTGAAAAACTGTTTTTT
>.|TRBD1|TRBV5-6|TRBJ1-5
CASSLWDSYFNQPQHF
TGTGCCAGCAGCCTATGGGACAGCTACTTTAATCAGCCCCAGCATTTT
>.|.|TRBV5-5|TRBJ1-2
CASSLRTEANYGYTF
TGTGCCAGCAGCTTGAGGACAGAAGCTAACTATGGCTACACCTTC
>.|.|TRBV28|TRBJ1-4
CASKRTNEKLFF
TGTGCCAGCAAGAGGACTAATGAAAAACTGTTTTTT
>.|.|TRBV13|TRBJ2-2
CASSLWPGELFF
TGTGCCAGCAGCTTGTGGCCCGGGGAGCTGTTTTTT
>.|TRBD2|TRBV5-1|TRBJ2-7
CASSLRRGAGYEQYF
TGCGCCAGCAGCTTGCGGCGGGGGGCCGGCTACGAGCAGTACTTC
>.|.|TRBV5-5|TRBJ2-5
CASSPFGGSPYF
TGTGCCAGCAGCCCGTTCGGAGGCAGCCCGTACTTC
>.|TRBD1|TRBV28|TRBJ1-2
CASSTGTGYGYTF
TGTGCCAGCAGCACCGGGACAGGCTATGGCTACACCTTC
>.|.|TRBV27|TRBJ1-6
CASSPRGRNSPLHF
TGTGCCAGCAGCCCCCGGGGGAGAAATTCACCCCTCCACTTT
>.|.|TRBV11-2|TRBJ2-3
CASSLRQRAQQDTQYF
TGTGCCAGCAGCTTACGGCAGAGGGCCCAGCAGGATACGCAGTATTTT
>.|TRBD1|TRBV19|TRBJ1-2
CASTLPGQGNGGYGYTF
TGTGCCAGTACACTGCCGGGACAGGGGAATGGGGGCTATGGCTACACCTTC
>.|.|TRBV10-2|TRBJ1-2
CASSVYKRHAGVYGYTF
TGCGCCAGCAGCGTCTACAAGCGGCACGCCGGGGTCTATGGCTACACCTTC
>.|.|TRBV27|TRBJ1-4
CASSFIPGEEKLFF
TGTGCCAGCAGTTTCATCCCAGGGGAGGAAAAACTGTTTTTT
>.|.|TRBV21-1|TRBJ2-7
CASSKRGLMRSYEQYF
TGTGCCAGCAGCAAAAGGGGGCTCATGAGGTCCTACGAGCAGTACTTC
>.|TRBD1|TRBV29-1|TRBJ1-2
CSVPPRTGPASGYTF
TGCAGCGTTCCCCCGCGGACAGGTCCCGCCTCGGGCTACACCTTC
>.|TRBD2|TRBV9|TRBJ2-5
CASSFSGGAETQYF
TGTGCCAGCAGCTTTAGCGGGGGGGCAGAGACCCAGTACTTC
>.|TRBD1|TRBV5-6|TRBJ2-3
CASSPKGQEQVSTDTQYF
TGTGCCAGCAGCCCTAAGGGACAGGAGCAAGTGAGCACAGATACGCAGTATTTT
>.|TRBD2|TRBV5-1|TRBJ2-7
CASSSPSTHAERGSYEQYF
TGCGCCAGCAGCTCCCCTTCTACCCACGCCGAGCGGGGTAGCTACGAGCAGTACTTC
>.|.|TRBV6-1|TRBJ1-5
CASSDRGQPQHF
TGTGCCAGCAGTGACAGGGGACAGCCCCAGCATTTT
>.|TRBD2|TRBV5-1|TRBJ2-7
CASSPGLAVGYEQYF
TGCGCCAGCAGCCCGGGACTAGCGGTGGGCTACGAGCAGTACTTC
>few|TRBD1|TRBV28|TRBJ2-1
CASSCEGTGTDEQFF
TGTGCCAGCAGTTGTGAGGGGACAGGTACCGATGAGCAGTTCTTC
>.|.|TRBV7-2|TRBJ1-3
CASSLFTDGNTIYF
TGTGCCAGCAGCTTATTTACAGATGGAAACACCATATATTTT
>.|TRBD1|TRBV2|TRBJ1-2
CASRDRTGLGFQLYGYTF
TGTGCCAGCAGGGACCGGACAGGATTAGGGTTTCAGCTATATGGCTACACCTTC
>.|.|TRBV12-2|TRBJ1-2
CASSAGQPDGFGYTF
TGTGCAAGTTCGGCGGGACAGCCCGACGGATTTGGCTACACCTTC
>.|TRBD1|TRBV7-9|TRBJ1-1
CASSLRQGLRNTEAFF
TGTGCCAGCAGCCTCCGACAGGGATTGAGGAACACTGAAGCTTTCTTT
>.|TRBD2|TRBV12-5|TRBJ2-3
CASRRGCTDTQYF
TGTGCTAGTCGGCGGGGGTGCACAGATACGCAGTATTTT
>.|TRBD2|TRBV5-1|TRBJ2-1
CASSQGLAGVAEQFF
TGCGCCAGCAGCCAAGGACTAGCGGGGGTAGCTGAGCAGTTCTTC
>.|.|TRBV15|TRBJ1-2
CATSSTDLNYGYTF
TGTGCCACCAGCTCGACAGACCTGAACTATGGCTACACCTTC
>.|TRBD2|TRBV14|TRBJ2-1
CASSQMAGGPGEQFF
TGTGCCAGCAGCCAGATGGCGGGGGGGCCTGGGGAGCAGTTCTTC
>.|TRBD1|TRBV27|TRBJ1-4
CASSLAGQGSGKLFF
TGTGCCAGCAGTCTCGCGGGACAGGGTTCTGGAAAACTGTTTTTT
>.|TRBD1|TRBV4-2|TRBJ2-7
CASSQSPGQDSYEQYF
TGTGCCAGCAGCCAGTCCCCGGGACAGGACTCCTACGAGCAGTACTTC